These 17 T cell receptor beta chains were sequenced from one sample in a study of shared clonotypes between healthy human individuals (dated by TCRdb to 2019 to 2021). The protocol used for the library was the immunoSEQ multiplex PCR assay. TCRdb mirrors the immuneACCESS table, restricted to in-frame sequences. Some clones are absent from its copies; in checked studies, under half trace to an unresolved V gene, and the reason for the others is unknown. This sample lists 150,000 to 200,000 clones; 60% to 75% were detected once. The top ten clonotypes cover roughly 10% of the sample. Sequenced input: memory CD4+ T cells sorted from blood. The sample's cell subset or site, from its label and the paper: CD45RA-negative fraction. The receptor set was obtained from a man aged 25-40 years in good health.

This clone was counted between two and nine times. The V call is TRBV10-2, the J call TRBJ2-1; no definite D call. CDR3 size: 13 residues. The V gene's germline CDR1 is WSHSY and CDR2 SAAADI. Trimming removed 6 bases from V and 5 bases from J, with 11 bases in between. The CDR3 spells CASRGNTNNEQFF. The CDR3 DNA follows: TGCGCCAGCAGAGGAAATACGAACAATGAGCAGTTCTTC.

The rearrangement links TRBV28 to TRBJ1-5; 9 bases are shared with TRBD1. Per the germline V gene, CDR1 is MDHEN and CDR2 is SYDVKM. After removal of 4 bases from V and 2 bases from J, the junction contained 6 bases not matched to a gene. The CDR3 has 16 residues. The CDR3 nucleotides are TGTGCCAGCAGTTCACAGGGGGCAGGGGGCAATCAGCCCCAGCATTTT. Amino acids: CASSSQGAGGNQPQHF. Complete variable domain (other parts from reference TRBV28 and TRBJ1-5): DVKVTQSSRYLVKRTGEKVFLECVQDMDHENMFWYRQDPGLGLRLIYFSYDVKMKEKGDIPEGYSVSREKKERFSLILESASTNQTSMYLCASSSQGAGGNQPQHFGDGTRLSIL.

This chain joins TRBV7-8 and TRBJ1-2, with D possibly being TRBD1 (6 bases). CDR1 and CDR2 from the germline V gene are SGHVS and FQNEAQ. Trimming shortened V by 5 bases and J by 3 bases, and 19 bases separated the two germline ends. The CDR3 runs to 16 residues. In DNA form, the CDR3 reads TGTGCCAGCAGCCAGAGGTCAGGAAGGACAGACTATGGCTACACCTTC. Protein: CASSQRSGRTDYGYTF.

In its sample, this clone was seen a few times. The chain carries TRBV20-1 and TRBJ2-1; weak D call: TRBD1 (6 bases). Germline V gives CDR1 DFQATT, CDR2 SNEGSKA (reference sequence). CDR3 length equals 11 residues. The V gene lost 4 bases and the J gene lost 9 bases, with 10 bases spanning the gap. CDR3 sequence reads: CSATRGFEQFF. The CDR3 nucleotides are TGCAGTGCTACAAGGGGGTTTGAGCAGTTCTTC.

The chain links TRBV6-6 to TRBJ2-1; 12 bases agree with TRBD2. V was clipped by 6 bases and J by 7 bases; unmatched bases: 4. Looked up from germline, CDR1 is MNHNY and CDR2 is SVGAGI (reference sequence). There are 14 residues in the CDR3. The DNA of the CDR3 is TGTGCCAGCAGACCGACTAGCGGGAGAAATGAGCAGTTCTTC. Its translation: CASRPTSGRNEQFF.

The chain is built from TRBV4-1 and TRBJ2-7; D is possibly TRBD2 (6 bases). V lost 2 bases and J lost 4, with 15 bases in between. Germline-derived CDR1 and CDR2 are MGHRA and YSYEKL. CDR3 size: 15 residues. CDR3 protein: CASSQFGSTTYEQYF. In DNA form, the CDR3 reads TGCGCCAGCAGCCAATTCGGGAGCACCACTTACGAGCAGTACTTC.

The chain recombines TRBV5-1 with TRBJ2-3, with D uncertain. The CDR3 loop spans 13 amino acids. The germline CDR1 and CDR2 sequences are SGHRS and YFSETQ. Trimming removed 4 bases from V and 3 bases from J, with 9 bases in between. CDR3 sequence reads: CASSPGQTDTQYF. In DNA form, the CDR3 reads TGCGCCAGCAGCCCGGGCCAGACAGATACGCAGTATTTT.

This sequence joins TRBV2 and TRBJ1-1; no clear D. In germline, CDR1 is SNHLY, CDR2 FYNNEI. The CDR3 covers 11 residues. V shed 5 bases and J shed 8 bases, with 9 bases lying between them. CDR3 coding DNA: TGTGCCAGCAGTTACCCGACAGAAGCTTTCTTT. Translation gives CASSYPTEAFF.

This clone has more than one count but fewer than ten. The V gene is TRBV5-4, the J gene TRBJ2-7; D is possibly TRBD2 (5 bases). V dropped 2 bases and J dropped 2 bases, with 11 bases sitting between them. Germline loops: CDR1 SGHNT, CDR2 YYREEE (reference sequence). The CDR3 spans 14 residues. The CDR3 is CASSFSDSAYEQYF. The CDR3 region has the DNA TGTGCCAGCAGCTTCTCGGACTCTGCCTACGAGCAGTACTTC.

The chain combines TRBV10-3 with TRBJ2-7, with a tentative D call TRBD1 (5 bases). The V end was cut by 3 bases, the J end by 7 bases, with 16 bases between. CDR1 and CDR2 from the germline V gene are ENHRY and SYGVKD. The CDR3 contains 14 residues. Here the CDR3 DNA reads TGTGCCATCAGTGACTCAGGGCTACGGTGGGAGCAGTACTTC. Residues: CAISDSGLRWEQYF.

This clone was counted a few times. V is TRBV19 and J is TRBJ1-1, with D maybe TRBD1 (5 bases). There are 14 residues in the CDR3. CDR1 and CDR2 (germline): LNHDA, SQIVND (reference sequence). The germline V and J ends were trimmed by 3 bases and 2 bases, with 10 bases remaining between them. CDR3 protein: CASSISRDNTEAFF. DNA for the CDR3: TGTGCCAGTAGTATTAGTAGGGACAACACTGAAGCTTTCTTT.

This sequence joins TRBV2 and TRBJ2-1, with 9 nucleotides matching TRBD1. The length of the CDR3 is 15 residues. CDR1 is SNHLY and CDR2 is FYNNEI in the germline V gene. Unmatched junction bases numbered 8, after V lost 4 bases and J lost 7 bases. The CDR3 here is CASSALGQGRNEQFF. CDR3 DNA sequence: TGTGCCAGCAGTGCCCTGGGACAGGGACGGAATGAGCAGTTCTTC.

The chain combines TRBV5-1 with TRBJ2-3, with 10 positions matching TRBD2. The V gene's germline CDR1 is SGHRS and CDR2 YFSETQ. The CDR3 contains 16 residues. With 4 bases clipped from V and 2 bases from J, the junction kept 7 bases outside the gene matches. The CDR3 here is CASSTGTSATTDTQYF. The CDR3 DNA follows: TGCGCCAGCAGCACAGGGACTAGCGCGACCACAGATACGCAGTATTTT.

V is TRBV15 and J is TRBJ2-1, with D possibly being TRBD1 (6 bases). The CDR3 sequence is 14 residues long. Germline CDR1 LNHNV, CDR2 YYDKDF (reference sequence). V shed 2 bases and J shed 8 bases, with 13 bases lying between them. The CDR3 DNA follows: TGTGCCACCAGCAGACAGGGGTTTGCGGATGAGCAGTTCTTC. Protein: CATSRQGFADEQFF.

This chain joins TRBV14 and TRBJ2-3; D is ambiguous. Trimming pared 1 base from V and 2 bases from J, leaving 13 bases between. The CDR3 length is 16 residues. CDR1 is SGHDN and CDR2 is FVKESK in the germline V gene. CDR3 region: CASSQGAGFYTDTQYF. CDR3 nucleotides: TGTGCCAGCAGCCAAGGGGCCGGCTTTTACACAGATACGCAGTATTTT. The whole variable domain, filled in from reference TRBV14 and TRBJ2-3, reads EAGVTQFPSHSVIEKGQTVTLRCDPISGHDNLYWYRRVMGKEIKFLLHFVKESKQDESGMPNNRFLAERTGGTYSTLKVQPAELEDSGVYFCASSQGAGFYTDTQYFGPGTRLTVL.

The chain employs TRBV28 and TRBJ2-1, with 9 bases lining up with TRBD2. CDR3 size: 17 residues. Germline V gene lookup returns CDR1 MDHEN and CDR2 SYDVKM. V lost 2 bases to trimming and J lost 2 bases; unmatched junction nucleotides: 7. The chain's CDR3 is CASSLQRASGTYNEQFF. Here the CDR3 DNA reads TGTGCCAGCAGTTTACAAAGGGCTAGCGGGACCTACAATGAGCAGTTCTTC.

The chain uses TRBV5-1 and TRBJ2-6; no clear D. V was cut by 4 bases and J by 2 bases, with 13 bases left in between. The CDR3 covers 16 residues. The germline V gene has CDR1 SGHRS and CDR2 YFSETQ. CDR3 DNA: TGCGCCAGCAGCGAACCAAGGGAAGCTGGGGCCAACGTCCTGACTTTC. Protein: CASSEPREAGANVLTF.